This entry concerns a single TCR beta chain. The source of the sample is a study of shared clonotypes between healthy human individuals. The V segment lost 0 bases and the J segment 3 bases; nucleotides outside the gene matches: 12. The CDR3 covers 19 residues. Germline V gives CDR1 SGHVS, CDR2 FQNEAQ. This table comes from immunoSEQ multiplex PCR, and its TCRdb copy is limited to in-frame clones, with some not included. The sample lists roughly 2.6 million clones, approximately 92% occurring once. Source material: naive CD4+ T cells sorted from blood. As for subset: CD45RA+ positively selected. The clonotype was recovered from a man between 18 and 29 years old in good health. V gene TRBV7-8 combines with J gene TRBJ2-1, with TRBD2 matching over 9 bases. The CDR3 reads CASSLAFSGRTLVYNEQFF. CDR3 nucleotide sequence: TGTGCCAGCAGCTTAGCGTTCAGCGGGAGGACCCTTGTCTACAATGAGCAGTTCTTC. Variable domain in full (rest from reference TRBV7-8 and TRBJ2-1): GAGVSQSPRYKVAKRGQDVALRCDPISGHVSLFWYQQALGQGPEFLTYFQNEAQLDKSGLPSDRFFAERPEGSVSTLKIQRTQQEDSAVYLCASSLAFSGRTLVYNEQFFGPGTRLTVL.